These 12 T cell receptor beta chains were sequenced from one sample in a study of human T cells and chemical hapten exposure (dated by TCRdb to the early 2020s). Library generation was performed with RACE. The sequencer listed for this sample is NextSeq 500. Through fastp at Q25 and MiXCR, TCRdb rebuilt clones from the public reads, retaining in-frame beta chains. Rows matching on CDR3 protein sequence are summarized as one entry with the most common DNA and genes. Present in this sample are some 84,000 distinct CDR3 sequences, about 8% of which were seen just once. 2.5% to 3% of the sample comes from the top ten. What this sample's time point label stands for: pre-sensitization, week 0. Explained via the paper, the treatment or condition label denotes: therapeutic diphenylcyclopropenone sensitization with weekly scalp DPC. The specimen comprised whole blood, sampled in connection with sensitization to the hapten diphenylcyclopropenone (DPC). These TCRs come from a man aged 40-49 years with alopecia areata. Some clones in this sample may be carry-over from other donors' samples.

This clonotype was counted a few times. The chain recombines TRBV27 with TRBJ2-5; 9 nucleotides match TRBD2. This CDR3 has 13 residues. V was pared by 9 bases and J by 4 bases, with 6 bases of the junction left unmatched. Germline V gene data show CDR1 as MNHEY and CDR2 as SMNVEV (reference sequence). The CDR3: CASRLAAGETQYF. CDR3 bases: TGTGCCAGTCGACTAGCGGCTGGAGAGACCCAGTACTTC.

The chain is built from TRBV30 and TRBJ2-7, with unresolved D. The V end was cut by 0 bases, the J end by 2 bases, with 14 bases between. In germline, CDR1 is GTSNPN, CDR2 SVGIG (reference sequence). The CDR3 runs 15 residues. In DNA form, the CDR3 reads TGTGCCTGGAGTGTACAGTCCCGTAAGCCCTACGAGCAGTACTTC. It translates to CAWSVQSRKPYEQYF.

The rearrangement joins TRBV9 to TRBJ2-3; 7 bases align to TRBD1. The CDR3 runs to 15 residues. V was clipped by 2 bases and J by 4 bases; unmatched bases: 7. Germline V gene data show CDR1 as SGDLS and CDR2 as YYNGEE. The CDR3 nucleotides are TGTGCCAGCAGCGTGACAGGGAATCCCCCAGATACGCAGTATTTT. Protein product: CASSVTGNPPDTQYF.

This clonotype came up many times. The chain has TRBV6-5 and TRBJ1-5; tentatively, D is TRBD1 (6 bases). Trimming pared 0 bases from V and 3 bases from J, leaving 9 bases between. Germline lookup yields CDR1 MNHEY and CDR2 SVGAGI. This CDR3 contains 15 residues. CDR3 nucleotide sequence: TGTGCCAGCAGTTACTCTGGACAGAACAATCAGCCCCAGCATTTT. Amino acid sequence: CASSYSGQNNQPQHF.

The gene calls are TRBV24-1 and TRBJ2-1; no definite D call. V lost 1 base, J lost 7 bases, and 10 bases lay in between. CDR1 and CDR2 from the germline V gene are KGHDR and SFDVKD. The CDR3 is 14 residues long. CDR3 nucleotides: TGTGCCACCAGTGATTTTGGGGTACGGAATGAGCAGTTCTTC. It codes for CATSDFGVRNEQFF.

This clonotype was seen at least ten times. The chain recombines TRBV20-1 with TRBJ2-1; 11 bases fit TRBD2. Germline lookup yields CDR1 DFQATT and CDR2 SNEGSKA (reference sequence). There are 15 residues in the CDR3. The J segment lost 2 bases and the V segment lost 4 bases, leaving 4 bases of the junction unmatched. CDR3 coding DNA: TGCAGTGCTATTCCGGGACTAGCGGCCTACAATGAGCAGTTCTTC. Amino acids: CSAIPGLAAYNEQFF.

The J gene is TRBJ2-7, the V gene TRBV28; the D gene is possibly TRBD2 (5 bases). This CDR3 region has 14 residues. Trimming cost V 11 bases and J 0 bases, with 17 bases left between them. The germline gives CDR1 MDHEN, CDR2 SYDVKM. CDR3 DNA: TGTGCCTCCGGAGGCGGAATCAGCTCCTACGAGCAGTACTTC. Residues: CASGGGISSYEQYF.

This clonotype was detected ten times or more. The chain employs TRBV7-2 and TRBJ1-1; D ambiguous. The CDR3 consists of 13 residues. Germline lookup yields CDR1 SGHTA and CDR2 FQGNSA. V shed 4 bases and J shed 5 bases, with 11 bases lying between them. The CDR3 bases are TGTGCCAGCAGCTACGCGGAGGGAACTGAAGCTTTCTTT. Translating it yields CASSYAEGTEAFF. The full variable domain, its missing parts supplied by reference TRBV7-2 and TRBJ1-1, is GAGVSQSPSNKVTEKGKDVELRCDPISGHTALYWYRQSLGQGLEFLIYFQGNSAPDKSGLPSDRFSAERTGGSVSTLTIQRTQQEDSAVYLCASSYAEGTEAFFGQGTRLTVV.

On this clonotype itself: This may be a read error: a much more frequent sequence differs by one nucleotide. The chain joins TRBV27 to TRBJ2-5; D is ambiguous. CDR3 length: 15 residues. V lost 7 bases to trimming and J lost 2 bases, with 17 bases between them. CDR1 and CDR2 (germline): MNHEY, SMNVEV (reference sequence). This CDR3 is CASTYLEGRQETQYF. The CDR3 DNA sequence: TGTGCCAGCACCTACCTGGAAGGGCGGCAAGAGACCCAGTACTTC.

This clonotype was seen many times. The chain has TRBV29-1 and TRBJ1-1; 8 nucleotides align to TRBD1. V trimming: 7 bases; J trimming: 1 base; junction bases outside the gene matches: 5. This CDR3 is built from 13 residues. CDR1 and CDR2 (germline): SQVTM, ANQGSEA. The CDR3 nucleotides are TGCAGCGCAGGGGGCTTATCGAACACTGAAGCTTTCTTT. Its protein is CSAGGLSNTEAFF.

This clonotype was detected ten times or more. The chain links TRBV6-1 to TRBJ2-1; TRBD2 matches at 9 bases. Losses at the gene ends were 0 bases for V and 4 bases for J; bases not matched to a gene: 4. CDR1 MNHNS and CDR2 SASEGT come from the germline V gene. The length of the CDR3 is 16 residues. The CDR3 coding sequence is TGTGCCAGCAGTGAAGCGACTAGCGGATATTACAATGAGCAGTTCTTC. Amino acids: CASSEATSGYYNEQFF.

A few counts support this clonotype. The chain recombines TRBV7-6 with TRBJ2-6; perhaps TRBD2 as D (5 bases). Deletions cut 1 base from V and 0 bases from J, with 7 bases between. CDR3 size: 16 residues. The V gene's germline CDR1 is SGHVS and CDR2 FNYEAQ. The CDR3 here is CASSLGRGSGANVLTF. The CDR3 DNA is TGTGCCAGCAGCTTAGGACGGGGCTCTGGGGCCAACGTCCTGACTTTC.